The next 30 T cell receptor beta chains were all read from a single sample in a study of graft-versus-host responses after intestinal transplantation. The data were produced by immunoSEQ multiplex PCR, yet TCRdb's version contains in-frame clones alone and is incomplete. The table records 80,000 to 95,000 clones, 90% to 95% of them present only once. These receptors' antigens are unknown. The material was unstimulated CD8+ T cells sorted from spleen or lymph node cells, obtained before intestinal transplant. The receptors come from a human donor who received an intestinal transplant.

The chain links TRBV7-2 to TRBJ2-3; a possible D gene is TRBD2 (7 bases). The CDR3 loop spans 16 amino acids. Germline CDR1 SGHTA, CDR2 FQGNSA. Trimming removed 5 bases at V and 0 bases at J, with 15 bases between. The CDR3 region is CASSPSGGPSTDTQYF. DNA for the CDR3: TGTGCCAGCAGCCCCTCGGGGGGCCCTAGCACAGATACGCAGTATTTT.

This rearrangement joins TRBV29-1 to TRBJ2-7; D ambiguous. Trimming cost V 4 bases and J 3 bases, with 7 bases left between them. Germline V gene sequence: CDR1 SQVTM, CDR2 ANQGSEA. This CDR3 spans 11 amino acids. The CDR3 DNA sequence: TGCAGCGTTGTAATTAGCTACGAGCAGTACTTC. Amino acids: CSVVISYEQYF.

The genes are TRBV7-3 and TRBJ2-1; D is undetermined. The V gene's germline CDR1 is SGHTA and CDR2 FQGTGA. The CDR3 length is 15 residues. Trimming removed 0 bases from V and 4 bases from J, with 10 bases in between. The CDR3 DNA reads TGTGCCAGCAGCTTAACGGGGTTAAGTTACAATGAGCAGTTCTTC. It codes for CASSLTGLSYNEQFF. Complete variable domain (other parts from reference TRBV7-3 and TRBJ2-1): GAGVSQTPSNKVTEKGKYVELRCDPISGHTALYWYRQSLGQGPEFLIYFQGTGAADDSGLPNDRFFAVRPEGSVSTLKIQRTERGDSAVYLCASSLTGLSYNEQFFGPGTRLTVL.

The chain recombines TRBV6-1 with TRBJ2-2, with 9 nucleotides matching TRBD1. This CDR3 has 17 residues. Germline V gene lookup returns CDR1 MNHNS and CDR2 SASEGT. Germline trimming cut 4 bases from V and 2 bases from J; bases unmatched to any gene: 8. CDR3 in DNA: TGTGCCAGCAGTGGAGGACAGGGGCCCGCCAACACCGGGGAGCTGTTTTTT. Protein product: CASSGGQGPANTGELFF.

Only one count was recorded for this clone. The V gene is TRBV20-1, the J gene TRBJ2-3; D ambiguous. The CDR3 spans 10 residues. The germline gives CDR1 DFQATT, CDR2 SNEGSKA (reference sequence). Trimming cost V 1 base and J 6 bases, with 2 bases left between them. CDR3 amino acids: CSARVDTQYF. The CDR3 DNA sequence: TGCAGTGCTAGAGTTGATACGCAGTATTTT.

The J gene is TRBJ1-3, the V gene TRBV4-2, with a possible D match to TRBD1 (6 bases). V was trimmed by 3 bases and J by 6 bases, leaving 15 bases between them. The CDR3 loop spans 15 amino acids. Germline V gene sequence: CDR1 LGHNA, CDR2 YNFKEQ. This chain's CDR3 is CASSQTDSLENTIYF. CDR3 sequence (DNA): TGTGCCAGCAGCCAGACGGACAGTCTAGAAAACACCATATATTTT.

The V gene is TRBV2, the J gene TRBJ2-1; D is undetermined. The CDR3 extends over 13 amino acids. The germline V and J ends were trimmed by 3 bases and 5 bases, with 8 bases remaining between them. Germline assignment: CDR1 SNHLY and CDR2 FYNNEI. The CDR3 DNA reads TGTGCCAGCAGTGAGGAAGGCCACAATGAGCAGTTCTTC. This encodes CASSEEGHNEQFF.

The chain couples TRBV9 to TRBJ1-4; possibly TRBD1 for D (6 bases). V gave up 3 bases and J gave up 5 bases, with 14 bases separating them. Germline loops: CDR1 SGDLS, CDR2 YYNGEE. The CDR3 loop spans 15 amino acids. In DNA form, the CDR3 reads TGTGCCAGCAGCGCCGAGGACAGCGAAAATGAAAAACTGTTTTTT. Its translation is CASSAEDSENEKLFF.

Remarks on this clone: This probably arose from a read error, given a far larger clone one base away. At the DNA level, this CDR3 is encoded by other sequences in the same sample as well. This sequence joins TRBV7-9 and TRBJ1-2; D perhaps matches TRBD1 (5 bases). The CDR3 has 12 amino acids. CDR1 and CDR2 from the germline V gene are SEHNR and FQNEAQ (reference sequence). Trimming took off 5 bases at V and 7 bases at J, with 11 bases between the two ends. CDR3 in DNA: TGTGCCAGCAGCGGGACTGGGGTTGGCTACACCTTC. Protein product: CASSGTGVGYTF.

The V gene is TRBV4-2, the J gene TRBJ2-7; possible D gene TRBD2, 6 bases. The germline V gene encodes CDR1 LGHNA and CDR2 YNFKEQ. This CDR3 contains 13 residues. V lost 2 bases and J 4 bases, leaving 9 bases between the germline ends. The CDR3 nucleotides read TGTGCCAGCAGCCAAACGGGGGTGTACGAGCAGTACTTC. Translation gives CASSQTGVYEQYF.

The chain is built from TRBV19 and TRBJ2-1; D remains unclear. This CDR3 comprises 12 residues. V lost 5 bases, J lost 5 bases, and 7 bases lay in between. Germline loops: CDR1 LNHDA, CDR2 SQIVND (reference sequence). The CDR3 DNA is TGTGCCAGTAGTTACCAGAACAATGAGCAGTTCTTC. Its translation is CASSYQNNEQFF.

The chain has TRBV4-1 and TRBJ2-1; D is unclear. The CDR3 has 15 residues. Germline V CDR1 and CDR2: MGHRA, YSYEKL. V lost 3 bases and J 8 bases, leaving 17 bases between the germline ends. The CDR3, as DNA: TGCGCCAGCAGCCAGCTAACTCAAGGTCGCGATGAGCAGTTCTTC. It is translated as CASSQLTQGRDEQFF.

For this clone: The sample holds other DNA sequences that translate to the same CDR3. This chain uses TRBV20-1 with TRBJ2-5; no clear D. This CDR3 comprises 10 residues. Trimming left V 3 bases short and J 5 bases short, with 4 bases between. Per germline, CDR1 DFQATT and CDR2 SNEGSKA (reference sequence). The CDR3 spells CSASSETQYF. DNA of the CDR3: TGCAGTGCTAGTTCTGAGACCCAGTACTTC.

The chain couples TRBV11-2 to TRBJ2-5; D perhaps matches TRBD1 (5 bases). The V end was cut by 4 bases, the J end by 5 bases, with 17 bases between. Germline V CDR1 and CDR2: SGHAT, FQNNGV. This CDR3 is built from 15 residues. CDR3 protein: CASSSPLARGETQYF. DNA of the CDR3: TGTGCCAGCAGCTCTCCCTTGGCTAGGGGTGAGACCCAGTACTTC.

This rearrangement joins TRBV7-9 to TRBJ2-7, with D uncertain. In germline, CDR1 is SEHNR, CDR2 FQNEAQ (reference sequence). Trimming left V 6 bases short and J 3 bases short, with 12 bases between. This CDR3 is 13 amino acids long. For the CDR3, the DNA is TGTGCCAGCAGTAGTGAGACCTTCTACGAGCAGTACTTC. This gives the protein CASSSETFYEQYF.

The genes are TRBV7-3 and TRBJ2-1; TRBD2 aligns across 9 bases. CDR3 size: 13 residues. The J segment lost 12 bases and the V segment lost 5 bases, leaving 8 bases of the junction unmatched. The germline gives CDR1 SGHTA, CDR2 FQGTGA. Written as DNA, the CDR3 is TGTGCCAGCAGCGTCACCGGGACTAGCTGGCAGTTCTTC. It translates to CASSVTGTSWQFF.

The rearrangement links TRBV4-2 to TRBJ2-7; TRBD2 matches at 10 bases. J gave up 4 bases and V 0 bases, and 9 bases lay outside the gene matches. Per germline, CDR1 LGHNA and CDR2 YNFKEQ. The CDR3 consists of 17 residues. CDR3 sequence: CASSQEELAGVRYEQYF. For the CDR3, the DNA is TGTGCCAGCAGCCAAGAAGAGCTAGCGGGAGTCAGATACGAGCAGTACTTC.

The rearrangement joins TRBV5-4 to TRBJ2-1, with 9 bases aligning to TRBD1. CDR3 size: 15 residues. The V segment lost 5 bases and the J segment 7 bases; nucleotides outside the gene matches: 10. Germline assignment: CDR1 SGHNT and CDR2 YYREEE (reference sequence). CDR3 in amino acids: CASRLWDRVVNEQFF. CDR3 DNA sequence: TGTGCCAGCAGGTTGTGGGACAGGGTCGTGAATGAGCAGTTCTTC.

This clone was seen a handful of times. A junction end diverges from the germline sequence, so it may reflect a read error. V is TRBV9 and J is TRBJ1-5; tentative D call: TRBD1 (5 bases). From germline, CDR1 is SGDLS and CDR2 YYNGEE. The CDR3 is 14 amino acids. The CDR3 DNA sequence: TGTGCCCGCAGCGGGGGGGGTGGCAATCAGCCCCAGCATTTT. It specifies CARSGGGGNQPQHF.

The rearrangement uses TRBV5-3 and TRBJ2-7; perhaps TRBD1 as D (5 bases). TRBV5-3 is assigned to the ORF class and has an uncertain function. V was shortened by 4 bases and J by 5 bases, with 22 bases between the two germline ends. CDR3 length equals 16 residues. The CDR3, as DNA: TGTGCCAGAAGCGTGATCATGGGCGGCAGGGTCCACGAGCAGTACTTC. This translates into CARSVIMGGRVHEQYF.

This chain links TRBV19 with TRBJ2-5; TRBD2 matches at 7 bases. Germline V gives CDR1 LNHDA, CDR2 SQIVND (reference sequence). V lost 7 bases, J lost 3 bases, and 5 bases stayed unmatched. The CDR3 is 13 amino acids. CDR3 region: CASTGTTEETQYF. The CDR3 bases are TGTGCCAGTACCGGGACTACTGAAGAGACCCAGTACTTC.

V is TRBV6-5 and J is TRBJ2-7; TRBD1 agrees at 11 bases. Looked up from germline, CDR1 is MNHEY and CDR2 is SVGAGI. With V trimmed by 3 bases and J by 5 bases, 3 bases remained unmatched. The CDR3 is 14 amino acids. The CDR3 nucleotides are TGTGCCAGCAGTTATGGGGGACAGGGGGACGAGCAGTACTTC. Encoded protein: CASSYGGQGDEQYF.

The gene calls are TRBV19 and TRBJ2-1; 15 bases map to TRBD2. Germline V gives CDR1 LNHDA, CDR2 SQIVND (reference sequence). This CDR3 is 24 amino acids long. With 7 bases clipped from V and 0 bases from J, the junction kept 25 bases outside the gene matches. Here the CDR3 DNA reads TGTGCCAGTATCACTGAGGGGACTAGCGGGGGGTCCTCCGTAAACTTAAACTCCTACAATGAGCAGTTCTTC. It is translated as CASITEGTSGGSSVNLNSYNEQFF.

This chain's CDR3 is CASSLRTGRGGNQPQHF. For the CDR3, the DNA is TGCGCCAGCAGCCTACGGACAGGGAGGGGTGGCAATCAGCCCCAGCATTTT. This chain joins TRBV5-1 and TRBJ1-5, with 8 bases aligning to TRBD1. The J segment lost 2 bases and the V segment lost 4 bases, leaving 11 bases of the junction unmatched. Per the germline V gene, CDR1 is SGHRS and CDR2 is YFSETQ. The CDR3 is 17 amino acids.

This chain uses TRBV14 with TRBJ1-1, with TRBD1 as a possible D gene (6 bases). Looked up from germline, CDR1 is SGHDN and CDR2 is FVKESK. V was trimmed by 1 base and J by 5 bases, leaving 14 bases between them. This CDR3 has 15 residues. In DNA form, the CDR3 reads TGTGCCAGCAGCCAAGCACAGGGCGGATGGACTGAAGCTTTCTTT. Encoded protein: CASSQAQGGWTEAFF.

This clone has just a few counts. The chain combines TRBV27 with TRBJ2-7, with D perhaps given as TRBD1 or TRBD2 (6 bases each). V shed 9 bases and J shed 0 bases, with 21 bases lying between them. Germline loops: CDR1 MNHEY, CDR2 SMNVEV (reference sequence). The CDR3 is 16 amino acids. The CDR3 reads CARPFGGTQNSYEQYF. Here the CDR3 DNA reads TGTGCCAGGCCGTTCGGCGGGACACAGAACTCCTACGAGCAGTACTTC.

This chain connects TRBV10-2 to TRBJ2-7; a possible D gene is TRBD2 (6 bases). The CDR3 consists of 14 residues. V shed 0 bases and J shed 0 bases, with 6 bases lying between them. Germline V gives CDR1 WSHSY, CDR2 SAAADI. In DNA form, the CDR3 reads TGCGCCAGCAGTGAGTCTAGCGGCTCCTACGAGCAGTACTTC. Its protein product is CASSESSGSYEQYF.

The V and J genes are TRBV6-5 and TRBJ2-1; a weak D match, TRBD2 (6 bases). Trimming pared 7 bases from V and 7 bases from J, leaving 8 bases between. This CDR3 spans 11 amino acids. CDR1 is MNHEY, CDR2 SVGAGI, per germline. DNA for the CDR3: TGTGCCAGCACCCGGGGGAATGAGCAGTTCTTC. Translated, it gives CASTRGNEQFF.

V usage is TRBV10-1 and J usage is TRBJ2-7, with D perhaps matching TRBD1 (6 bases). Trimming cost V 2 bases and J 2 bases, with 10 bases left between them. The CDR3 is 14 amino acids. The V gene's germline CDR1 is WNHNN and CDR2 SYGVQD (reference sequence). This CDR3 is CASSETRGTYEQYF. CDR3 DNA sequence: TGCGCCAGCAGTGAGACAAGGGGGACCTACGAGCAGTACTTC.

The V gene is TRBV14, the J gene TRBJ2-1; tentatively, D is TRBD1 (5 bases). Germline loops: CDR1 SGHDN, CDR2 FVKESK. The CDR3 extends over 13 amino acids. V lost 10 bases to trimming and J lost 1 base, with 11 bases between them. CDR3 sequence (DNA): TGTGCCACCCGACAGTCATCCTACAATGAGCAGTTCTTC. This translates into CATRQSSYNEQFF.